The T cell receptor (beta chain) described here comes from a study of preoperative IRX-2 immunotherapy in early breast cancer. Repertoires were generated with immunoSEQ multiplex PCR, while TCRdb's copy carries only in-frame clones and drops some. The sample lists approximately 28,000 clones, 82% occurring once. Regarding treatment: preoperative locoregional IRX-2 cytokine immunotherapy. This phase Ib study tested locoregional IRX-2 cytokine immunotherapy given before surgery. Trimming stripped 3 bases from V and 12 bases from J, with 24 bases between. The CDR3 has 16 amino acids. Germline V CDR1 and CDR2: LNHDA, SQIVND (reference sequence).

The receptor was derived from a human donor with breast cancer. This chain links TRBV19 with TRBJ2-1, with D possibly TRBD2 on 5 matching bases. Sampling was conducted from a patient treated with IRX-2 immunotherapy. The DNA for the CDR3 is TGTGCCAGTAGTATCACGACTACGAGGTTTTTGGTTGGGCAGTTCTTC. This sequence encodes CASSITTTRFLVGQFF.